What follows are 13 T cell receptor beta chains derived from one specimen sequenced in a study of shared clonotypes between healthy human individuals. Only in-frame clones appear in the TCRdb table, and some are missing; sequencing was by immunoSEQ multiplex PCR. The sample has some 1 million clones, approximately 76% seen once. Sequencing was carried out using memory CD4+ T cells sorted from blood. Documented subset: CD45RA-negative fraction. Receptors were obtained from a man younger than 35 in good health.

The genes are TRBV19 and TRBJ1-5, with 11 bases aligning to TRBD1. The CDR3 loop spans 16 amino acids. The V gene end was trimmed by 9 bases and the J gene end by 5 bases; junction bases not matched to a gene: 12. CDR1 LNHDA and CDR2 SQIVND come from the germline V gene (reference sequence). This CDR3 is CASKQPGQGDHQPQHF. The CDR3 nucleotides read TGTGCCAGCAAGCAACCGGGACAGGGGGATCATCAGCCCCAGCATTTT.

This clone has only a few counts. The V call is TRBV7-6, the J call TRBJ1-3; TRBD1 aligns across 10 bases. V lost 4 bases to trimming and J lost 3 bases; unmatched junction nucleotides: 3. There are 15 residues in the CDR3. Germline CDR1 SGHVS, CDR2 FNYEAQ. As DNA, the CDR3 is TGTGCCAGCAGCTCGGGACAGGGGAGTGGAAACACCATATATTTT. It is translated as CASSSGQGSGNTIYF.

This clone was picked up one time. The V call is TRBV28, the J call TRBJ2-5; 10 positions match TRBD1. Unmatched junction bases numbered 4, after V lost 3 bases and J lost 3 bases. From germline, CDR1 is MDHEN and CDR2 SYDVKM. The CDR3 totals 15 residues. CDR3 coding DNA: TGTGCCAGCAGTTTCCTCGGGACAGGGGAAGAGACCCAGTACTTC. It yields the protein CASSFLGTGEETQYF. The variable domain in full, completed from reference TRBV28 and TRBJ2-5, reads DVKVTQSSRYLVKRTGEKVFLECVQDMDHENMFWYRQDPGLGLRLIYFSYDVKMKEKGDIPEGYSVSREKKERFSLILESASTNQTSMYLCASSFLGTGEETQYFGPGTRLLVL.

CDR3: CASSSVYEQFF. CDR3 coding DNA: TGTGCCAGCAGCTCCGTATATGAGCAGTTCTTC. The chain combines TRBV7-2 with TRBJ2-1; no reliable D call. This CDR3 has 11 amino acids. The germline CDR1 and CDR2 sequences are SGHTA and FQGNSA. The ends were cut back, 4 bases at V and 8 bases at J, with 6 bases in the middle.

The chain carries TRBV19 and TRBJ2-1, with D hard to call. Trimming cost V 6 bases and J 2 bases, with 11 bases left between them. This CDR3 is 14 amino acids long. Germline CDR1 LNHDA, CDR2 SQIVND (reference sequence). This CDR3 reads CASSGWVTYNEQFF. The CDR3 DNA reads TGTGCCAGTAGCGGGTGGGTCACCTACAATGAGCAGTTCTTC.

This clone has a single count. V is TRBV6-5 and J is TRBJ2-7; no definite D call. V was clipped by 2 bases and J by 5 bases, with 10 bases between them. The CDR3 has 13 residues. The germline CDR1 and CDR2 sequences are MNHEY and SVGAGI. This CDR3 is CASSYGRWDEQYF. CDR3 bases: TGTGCCAGCAGTTACGGCCGTTGGGACGAGCAGTACTTC.

This clone was counted between two and nine times. The chain combines TRBV5-5 with TRBJ2-7, with D possibly being TRBD2 (5 bases). Germline CDR1 is SGHKS and CDR2 is YYEKEE (reference sequence). CDR3 length: 15 amino acids. The germline V and J ends were trimmed by 5 bases and 3 bases, with 18 bases remaining between them. The CDR3 coding sequence is TGTGCCAGCAGGTACGGTCCGGACTCGGGCTACGAGCAGTACTTC. It translates to CASRYGPDSGYEQYF.

The sample holds a few counts of this clone. The V and J genes are TRBV19 and TRBJ1-5, with D possibly TRBD1 on 6 matching bases. Germline-derived CDR1 and CDR2 are LNHDA and SQIVND (reference sequence). V lost 5 bases, J lost 3 bases, and 17 bases lay in between. This CDR3 has 16 amino acids. The CDR3 here is CASSGGLGRFNQPQHF. The CDR3 DNA sequence: TGTGCCAGTAGTGGGGGGCTAGGGCGGTTCAATCAGCCCCAGCATTTT.

The rearrangement joins TRBV28 to TRBJ1-6; D possibly corresponds to TRBD1 (5 bases). Germline V lookup: CDR1 MDHEN, CDR2 SYDVKM. Trimming removed 7 bases from V and 9 bases from J, with 16 bases in between. CDR3 length: 14 residues. CDR3 sequence: CASIGSRGGSPLHF. Written as DNA, the CDR3 is TGTGCCAGCATCGGTAGCCGGGGGGGTTCACCCCTCCACTTT.

The rearrangement uses TRBV11-2 and TRBJ2-1; D remains ambiguous. The germline V and J ends were trimmed by 3 bases and 6 bases, with 9 bases remaining between them. CDR1 SGHAT and CDR2 FQNNGV come from the germline V gene. There are 13 residues in the CDR3. CDR3 in amino acids: CASSFQTANEQFF. The CDR3, as DNA: TGTGCCAGCAGCTTCCAGACTGCCAATGAGCAGTTCTTC.

The chain employs TRBV5-1 and TRBJ2-7; perhaps TRBD1 as D (5 bases). Trimming stripped 5 bases from V and 1 base from J, with 13 bases between. The CDR3 extends over 14 amino acids. The V gene's germline CDR1 is SGHRS and CDR2 YFSETQ. The CDR3 loop reads CASRPLTGSYEQYF. Here the CDR3 DNA reads TGCGCCAGCAGGCCCCTCACAGGATCCTACGAGCAGTACTTC.

The chain links TRBV5-1 to TRBJ1-1; TRBD1 might be the D (6 bases). V was cut by 5 bases and J by 4 bases, with 18 bases left in between. The germline CDR1 and CDR2 sequences are SGHRS and YFSETQ. This CDR3 has 15 residues. The CDR3 DNA sequence: TGCGCCAGCAGGGACATCAAAGGGGGAGGCACTGAAGCTTTCTTT. Its translation: CASRDIKGGGTEAFF.

The chain uses TRBV6-6 and TRBJ1-5; TRBD1 agrees at 7 bases. The ends lost 7 bases at V and 5 bases at J; junction bases unmatched: 8. Germline-derived CDR1 and CDR2 are MNHNY and SVGAGI (reference sequence). This CDR3 has 14 residues. The CDR3 sequence: CASNPQGLYQPQHF. CDR3 bases: TGTGCCAGCAACCCACAGGGGCTGTATCAGCCCCAGCATTTT.